A selection of T cell receptor beta chains follows, all from one sample in a study of cytomegalovirus exposure and HLA in healthy donors. Produced via immunoSEQ multiplex PCR; TCRdb's table is partial and in-frame only. This sample has under 110,000 clones, with roughly 90% found just once. Sequencing used PBMCs. The receptors come from a young woman in good health and CMV-seropositive. CDR3s include the opening cysteine and the closing phenylalanine or tryptophan. The order of the fields is clone size, V gene, J gene, D gene, CDR3 DNA, CDR3 protein. D genes are given only for firm matches. The listing skips clone size in some rows; elsewhere it reads once, few, many or a size class.

>NA|TRBV7-9|TRBJ1-2|NA
TGTGCCAGCAGCCCCCCTAGGAGGGAAAACTATGGCTACACCTTC
CASSPPRRENYGYTF
>NA|TRBV7-9|TRBJ1-2|NA
TGTGCCAGCAGCTTAGCGACAGAGTGGGATGGCTACACCTTC
CASSLATEWDGYTF
>NA|TRBV5-1|TRBJ1-4|TRBD1
TGCGCCAGCAGCCGTTTTGGGACAGAGAATGAAAAACTGTTTTTT
CASSRFGTENEKLFF
>NA|TRBV10-1|TRBJ2-2|NA
TGCGCCAGCAGAACCTTCAGGGACACCGGGGAGCTGTTTTTT
CASRTFRDTGELFF
>NA|TRBV4-1|TRBJ1-1|NA
TGCGCCAGCAGCCAAGAAACGGGATTGAACACTGAAGCTTTCTTT
CASSQETGLNTEAFF
>NA|TRBV6-1|TRBJ1-5|NA
TGTGCCAGCACCCGGGACACACACAATCAGCCCCAGCATTTT
CASTRDTHNQPQHF
>NA|TRBV9|TRBJ1-5|NA
TGTGCCAGCAGCGAAAGAGACTTGGGGCCCCAGCATTTT
CASSERDLGPQHF
>NA|TRBV28|TRBJ1-3|NA
TGTGCCAGCAGCCCAAATTGGTTAGCGGGAAACACCATATATTTT
CASSPNWLAGNTIYF
>NA|TRBV5-8|TRBJ2-1|NA
TGTGCCAGCAGCCCCCTTGCGGGTGGGAATGAGCAGTTCTTC
CASSPLAGGNEQFF
>NA|TRBV5-5|TRBJ2-2|NA
TGTGCCAGCAGCACTATCGCCGGGGAGCTGTTTTTT
CASSTIAGELFF
>NA|TRBV2|TRBJ2-7|TRBD1
TGTGCCAGCAGTGACGGTGGACAGGGCTACGAGCAGTACTTC
CASSDGGQGYEQYF
>NA|TRBV28|TRBJ2-7|NA
TGTGCCAGCAGTTTAGTGAGCGACGAGCAGTACTTC
CASSLVSDEQYF
>NA|TRBV4-3|TRBJ2-2|TRBD1
TGCGCCAGCAGCCAGACAGGGGGCTTCTCCGGGGAGCTGTTTTTT
CASSQTGGFSGELFF
>NA|TRBV28|TRBJ2-1|NA
TGTGCCAGCAGTTTGGCAGGGCGACCCTACAATGAGCAGTTCTTC
CASSLAGRPYNEQFF
>NA|TRBV2|TRBJ1-3|NA
TGTGCCAGTCGTTCGGGGGATACGAGGCCAAACACCATATATTTT
CASRSGDTRPNTIYF
>NA|TRBV5-6|TRBJ2-3|NA
TGTGCCACCAAGGGCGGGCTGCGCACAGATACGCAGTATTTT
CATKGGLRTDTQYF
>NA|TRBV7-8|TRBJ1-4|TRBD1
TGTGCCAGCAGCTTACCGACGACAGGGGATGAAAAACTGTTTTTT
CASSLPTTGDEKLFF
>NA|TRBV4-1|TRBJ2-7|TRBD1
TGCGCCAGCAGCCAACAACAGGGGTACGAGCAGTACTTC
CASSQQQGYEQYF
>few|TRBV19|TRBJ1-5|NA
TGTGCCAGTAGTATGCCCAGGGATCAGCCCCAGCATTTT
CASSMPRDQPQHF
>NA|TRBV2|TRBJ2-1|TRBD2
TGTGCCAGCAGTGAATGGGGGACTAGCGGGGCCACATACAATGAGCAGTTCTTC
CASSEWGTSGATYNEQFF
>NA|TRBV6-4|TRBJ1-2|NA
TGTGCCAGCAGTGAGAGACGACAGGCTAACTATGGCTACACCTTC
CASSERRQANYGYTF
>NA|TRBV28|TRBJ1-5|NA
TGTGCCAGTAACAGCGACTACAATCAGCCCCAGCATTTT
CASNSDYNQPQHF
>once|TRBV6-5|TRBJ2-7|TRBD1
TGTGCCAGCAGTTTAACAGGGGCGCGATGGTCCTACGAGCAGTACTTC
CASSLTGARWSYEQYF
>once|TRBV6-5|TRBJ2-2|NA
TGTGCCAGCAGCCCGGGGGTGGGGGGCACCGGGGAGCTGTTTTTT
CASSPGVGGTGELFF
>NA|TRBV5-8|TRBJ1-5|TRBD1
TGTGCCAGCAGCACATATACAGGGGGTAATCAGCCCCAGCATTTT
CASSTYTGGNQPQHF
>NA|TRBV15|TRBJ1-1|TRBD1
TGTGCCACCAGCAGAGGACAGGGATTCACTGAAGCTTTCTTT
CATSRGQGFTEAFF
>NA|TRBV27|TRBJ2-3|TRBD2
TGTGCCAGCAGTTTTCTTGGCGAGCGGGGGGGGATAGATACGCAGTATTTT
CASSFLGERGGIDTQYF
>NA|TRBV7-2|TRBJ1-1|NA
TGTGCCAGCAGCTTTACGGACAGGAACACTGAAGCTTTCTTT
CASSFTDRNTEAFF
>NA|TRBV28|TRBJ2-3|TRBD1
TGTGCCAGCACTCCGGCTGGGACAGGGAACACAGATACGCAGTATTTT
CASTPAGTGNTDTQYF
>once|TRBV6-1|TRBJ2-4|NA
TGTGCCACCTTAACCCCGAGGAAGATCAAAAACATTCAGTACTTC
CATLTPRKIKNIQYF
>NA|TRBV6-5|TRBJ1-1|NA
TGTGCCAGCACCAGATCAGGGGACACTGAAGCTTTCTTT
CASTRSGDTEAFF
>NA|TRBV5-4|TRBJ1-1|NA
TGTGCCAGCAGCCCTACCGGACATACCTACACTGAAGCTTTCTTT
CASSPTGHTYTEAFF
>NA|TRBV18|TRBJ2-3|NA
TGTGCCAGCTCACCGAAGGCAGGGAAAGATACGCAGTATTTT
CASSPKAGKDTQYF
>NA|TRBV6-5|TRBJ1-6|NA
TGTGCCAGCAGTTACAGGAGCTCCTATAATTCACCCCTCCACTTT
CASSYRSSYNSPLHF
>once|TRBV27|TRBJ2-5|NA
TGTGCCAGCAGTTCAGGCACGGAAGAGACCCAGTACTTC
CASSSGTEETQYF
>NA|TRBV6-6|TRBJ1-1|NA
TGTGCCAGCAGTCCGGTGGGCGCCGGCACTGAAGCTTTCTTT
CASSPVGAGTEAFF
>NA|TRBV2|TRBJ1-2|NA
TGTGCCAGCAGGGTGCGTGGGGGGGGTACCTATGGCTACACCTTC
CASRVRGGGTYGYTF
>NA|TRBV4-1|TRBJ2-7|TRBD2
TGCGCCAGCAGCCAAGGCACGGGGGGTACCTACGAGCAGTACTTC
CASSQGTGGTYEQYF
>NA|TRBV6-1|TRBJ1-2|NA
TGTGCCAGCAGTGAAATCCAGGGGGGCTACACCTTC
CASSEIQGGYTF
>NA|TRBV27|TRBJ2-3|NA
TGTGCCAGCAGTTCCCAGAGGCCGGCGTTGGCAAATACGCAGTATTTT
CASSSQRPALANTQYF
>few|TRBV25-1|TRBJ2-5|TRBD2
TGTGCCAGCAGTGTACGGGGAGGGGAGGAGACCCAGTACTTC
CASSVRGGEETQYF
>NA|TRBV20-1|TRBJ2-1|NA
TGCAGTGCTCGACTAGTAAATGAGCAGTTCTTC
CSARLVNEQFF